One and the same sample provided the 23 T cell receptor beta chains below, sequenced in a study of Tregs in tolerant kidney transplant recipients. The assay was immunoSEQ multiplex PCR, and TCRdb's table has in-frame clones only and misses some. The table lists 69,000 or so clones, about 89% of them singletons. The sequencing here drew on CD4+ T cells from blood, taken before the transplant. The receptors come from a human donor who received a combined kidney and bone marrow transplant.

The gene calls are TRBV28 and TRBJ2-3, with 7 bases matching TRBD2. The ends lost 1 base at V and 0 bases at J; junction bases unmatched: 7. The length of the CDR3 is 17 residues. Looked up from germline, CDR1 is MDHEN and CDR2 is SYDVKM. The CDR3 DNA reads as TGTGCCAGCAGTTTATACGGCGGGGGAGGCAGCACAGATACGCAGTATTTT. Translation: CASSLYGGGGSTDTQYF.

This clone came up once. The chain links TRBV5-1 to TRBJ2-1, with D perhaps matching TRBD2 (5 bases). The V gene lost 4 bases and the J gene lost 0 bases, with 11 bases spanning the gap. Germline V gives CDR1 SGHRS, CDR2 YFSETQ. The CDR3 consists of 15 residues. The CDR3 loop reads CASSPSGSSYNEQFF. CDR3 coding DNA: TGCGCCAGCAGCCCCAGCGGCAGCTCCTACAATGAGCAGTTCTTC.

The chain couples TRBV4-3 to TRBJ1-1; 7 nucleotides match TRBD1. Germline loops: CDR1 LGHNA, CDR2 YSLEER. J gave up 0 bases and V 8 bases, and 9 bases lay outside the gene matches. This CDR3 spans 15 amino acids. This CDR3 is CASQQGPGMNTEAFF. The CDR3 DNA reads TGCGCCAGCCAACAGGGGCCCGGGATGAACACTGAAGCTTTCTTT.

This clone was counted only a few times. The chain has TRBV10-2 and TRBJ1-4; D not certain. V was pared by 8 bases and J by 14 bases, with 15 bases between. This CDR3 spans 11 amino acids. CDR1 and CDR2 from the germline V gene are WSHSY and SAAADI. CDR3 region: CASSGSGWLFF. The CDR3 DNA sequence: TGCGCCAGCTCAGGATCAGGTTGGCTGTTTTTT.

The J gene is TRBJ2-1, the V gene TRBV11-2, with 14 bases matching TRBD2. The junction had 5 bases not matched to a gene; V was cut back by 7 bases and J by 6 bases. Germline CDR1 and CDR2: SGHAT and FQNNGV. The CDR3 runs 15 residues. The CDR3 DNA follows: TGTGCCAGCACTCAAGGACTAGCGGGAGGCAATGAGCAGTTCTTC. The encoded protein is CASTQGLAGGNEQFF.

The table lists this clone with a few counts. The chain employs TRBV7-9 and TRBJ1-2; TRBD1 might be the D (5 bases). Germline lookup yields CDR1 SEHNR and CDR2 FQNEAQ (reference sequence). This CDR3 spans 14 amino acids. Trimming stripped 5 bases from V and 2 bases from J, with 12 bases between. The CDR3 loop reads CASSRNQGNYGYTF. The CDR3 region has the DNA TGTGCCAGCAGCCGTAACCAGGGAAACTATGGCTACACCTTC.

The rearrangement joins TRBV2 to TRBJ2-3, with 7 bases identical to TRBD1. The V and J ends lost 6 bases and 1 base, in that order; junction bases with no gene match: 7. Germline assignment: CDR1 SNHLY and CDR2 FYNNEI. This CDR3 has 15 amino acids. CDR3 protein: CASSEQGIGTDTQYF. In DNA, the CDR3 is TGTGCCAGCAGCGAACAGGGGATTGGCACAGATACGCAGTATTTT.

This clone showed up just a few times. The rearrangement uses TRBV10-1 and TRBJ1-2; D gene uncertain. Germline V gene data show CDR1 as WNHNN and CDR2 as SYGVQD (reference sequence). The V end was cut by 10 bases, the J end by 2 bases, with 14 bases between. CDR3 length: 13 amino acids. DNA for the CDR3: TGCGCCATCCTGAGGACGGGGAACTATGGCTACACCTTC. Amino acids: CAILRTGNYGYTF.

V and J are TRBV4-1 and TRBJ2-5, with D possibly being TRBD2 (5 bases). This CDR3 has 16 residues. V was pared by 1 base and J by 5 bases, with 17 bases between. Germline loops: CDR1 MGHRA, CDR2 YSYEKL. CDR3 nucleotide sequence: TGCGCCAGCAGCCAAGGGTTCTTCGGGATTCAGGAGACCCAGTACTTC. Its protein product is CASSQGFFGIQETQYF.

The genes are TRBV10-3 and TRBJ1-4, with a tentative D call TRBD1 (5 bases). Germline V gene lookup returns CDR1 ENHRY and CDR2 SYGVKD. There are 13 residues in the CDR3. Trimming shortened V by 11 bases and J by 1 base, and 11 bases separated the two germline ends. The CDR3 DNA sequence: TGTGCCGCCCAGGGTGGAACTAATGAAAAACTGTTTTTT. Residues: CAAQGGTNEKLFF.

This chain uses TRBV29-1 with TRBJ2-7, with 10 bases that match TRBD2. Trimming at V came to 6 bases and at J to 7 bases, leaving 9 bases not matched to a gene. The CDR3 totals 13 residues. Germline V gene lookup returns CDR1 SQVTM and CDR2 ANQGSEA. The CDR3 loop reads CSVGLAASWEQYF. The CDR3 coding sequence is TGCAGCGTCGGACTAGCGGCGAGTTGGGAGCAGTACTTC.

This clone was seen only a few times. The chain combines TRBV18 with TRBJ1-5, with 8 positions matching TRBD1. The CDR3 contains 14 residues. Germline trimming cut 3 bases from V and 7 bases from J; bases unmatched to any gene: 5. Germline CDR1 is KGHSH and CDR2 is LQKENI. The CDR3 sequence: CASSPDRGGQPQHF. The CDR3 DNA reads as TGTGCCAGCTCACCCGACAGGGGAGGACAGCCCCAGCATTTT.

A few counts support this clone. CDR3 sequence reads: CASSKTSGSYEQYF. In DNA, the CDR3 is TGTGCCAGCAGCAAGACTAGCGGGAGTTACGAGCAGTACTTC. The V and J genes are TRBV9 and TRBJ2-7; 12 positions match TRBD2. This CDR3 spans 14 amino acids. Germline values: CDR1 SGDLS, CDR2 YYNGEE. The trim removed 4 bases at V and 4 bases at J, leaving 3 bases unmatched.

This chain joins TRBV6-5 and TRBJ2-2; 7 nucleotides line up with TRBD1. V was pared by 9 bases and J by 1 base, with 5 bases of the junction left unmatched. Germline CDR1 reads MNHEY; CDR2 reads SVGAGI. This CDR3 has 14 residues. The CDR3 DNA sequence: TGTGCCAGGACAGGGATTGTGAACACCGGGGAGCTGTTTTTT. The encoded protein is CARTGIVNTGELFF.

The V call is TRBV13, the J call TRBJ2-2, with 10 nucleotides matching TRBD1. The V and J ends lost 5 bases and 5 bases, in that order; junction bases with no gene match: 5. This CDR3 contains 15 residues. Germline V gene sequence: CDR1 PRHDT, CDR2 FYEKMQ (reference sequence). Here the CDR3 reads CASSRGTGDTGELFF. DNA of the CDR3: TGTGCCAGCAGCCGGGGGACAGGGGATACCGGGGAGCTGTTTTTT.

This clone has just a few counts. The CDR3 loop is CASRTRGWQGEQYF. CDR3 nucleotides: TGTGCCAGCAGGACAAGGGGGTGGCAGGGCGAGCAGTACTTC. The V gene is TRBV6-1, the J gene TRBJ2-7; possibly TRBD1 for D (6 bases). Per germline, CDR1 MNHNS and CDR2 SASEGT. CDR3 size: 14 residues. The germline V and J ends were trimmed by 6 bases and 6 bases, with 18 bases remaining between them.

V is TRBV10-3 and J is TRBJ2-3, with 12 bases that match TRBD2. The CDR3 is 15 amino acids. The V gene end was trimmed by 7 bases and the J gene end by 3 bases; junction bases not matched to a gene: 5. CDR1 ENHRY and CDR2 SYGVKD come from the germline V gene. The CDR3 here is CAITTGLAGTDTQYF. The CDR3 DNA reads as TGTGCCATCACTACCGGACTAGCGGGAACAGATACGCAGTATTTT.

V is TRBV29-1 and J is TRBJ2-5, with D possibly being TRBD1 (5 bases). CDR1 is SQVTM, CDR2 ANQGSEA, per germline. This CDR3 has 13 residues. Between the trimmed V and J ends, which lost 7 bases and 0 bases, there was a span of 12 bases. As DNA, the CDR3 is TGCAGCGAGGGGTGGCAGAACCAAGAGACCCAGTACTTC. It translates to CSEGWQNQETQYF.

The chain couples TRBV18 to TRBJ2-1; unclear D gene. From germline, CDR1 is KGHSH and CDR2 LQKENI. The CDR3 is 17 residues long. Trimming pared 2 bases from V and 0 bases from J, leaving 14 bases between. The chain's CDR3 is CASSPNSHLSSYNEQFF. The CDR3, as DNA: TGTGCCAGCTCACCAAACAGCCACCTCAGCTCCTACAATGAGCAGTTCTTC.

The CDR3 region is CASSLDPTSNEQFF. Written as DNA, the CDR3 is TGTGCCAGCAGCTTAGACCCCACTAGCAATGAGCAGTTCTTC. The chain uses TRBV7-6 and TRBJ2-1, with D possibly TRBD2 on 5 matching bases. CDR1 SGHVS and CDR2 FNYEAQ come from the germline V gene. The ends were cut back, 1 base at V and 6 bases at J, with 10 bases in the middle. The CDR3 consists of 14 residues.

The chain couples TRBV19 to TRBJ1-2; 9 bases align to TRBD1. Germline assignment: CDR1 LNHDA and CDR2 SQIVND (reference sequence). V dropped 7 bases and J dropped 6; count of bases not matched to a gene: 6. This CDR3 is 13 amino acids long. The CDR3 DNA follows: TGTGCCAGTACCCGGGACAGGGAGGATGGCTACACCTTC. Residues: CASTRDREDGYTF.

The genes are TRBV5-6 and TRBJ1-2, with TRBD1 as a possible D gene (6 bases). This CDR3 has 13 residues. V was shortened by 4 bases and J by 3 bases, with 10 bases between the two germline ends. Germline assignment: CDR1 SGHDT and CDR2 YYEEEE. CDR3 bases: TGTGCCAGCAGCAGGGACACTGACTATGGCTACACCTTC. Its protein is CASSRDTDYGYTF. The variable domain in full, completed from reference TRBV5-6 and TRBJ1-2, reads DAGVTQSPTHLIKTRGQQVTLRCSPKSGHDTVSWYQQALGQGPQFIFQYYEEEERQRGNFPDRFSGHQFPNYSSELNVNALLLGDSALYLCASSRDTDYGYTFGSGTRLTVV.

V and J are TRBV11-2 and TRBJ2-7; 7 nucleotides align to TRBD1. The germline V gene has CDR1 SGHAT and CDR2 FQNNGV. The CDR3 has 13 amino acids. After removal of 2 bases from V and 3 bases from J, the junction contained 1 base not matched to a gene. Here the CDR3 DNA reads TGTGCCAGCAGCTTACGACAGGGCTACGAGCAGTACTTC. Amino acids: CASSLRQGYEQYF.